Listed here are 27 T cell receptor beta chains from one sample, sequenced in a study of cytomegalovirus exposure and HLA in healthy donors. Primers included in the PCR were 60 Vbeta and 13 Jbeta primers. TCRdb keeps only in-frame clones here, not all; method: immunoSEQ multiplex PCR. Counted here are 150,000 to 200,000 clones, 65% to 80% occurring once; the ten biggest clones make up under 5.5%. The sequenced material came from PBMCs. The receptor source for this set is a man aged 18 to 30 in good health and CMV-seropositive.

This clone was seen more than once but under ten times. V gene TRBV9 combines with J gene TRBJ1-2; D might be TRBD1 (5 bases). Germline V gene sequence: CDR1 SGDLS, CDR2 YYNGEE. This CDR3 comprises 14 residues. V was trimmed by 2 bases and J by 6 bases, leaving 14 bases between them. The CDR3, as DNA: TGTGCCAGCAGCGTCGGGGGGGGAGCGGATGGCTACACCTTC. It is translated as CASSVGGGADGYTF.

J is TRBJ2-7 and V is TRBV2, with 7 nucleotides matching TRBD2. The V and J ends lost 8 bases and 6 bases, in that order; junction bases with no gene match: 10. The CDR3 contains 13 residues. CDR1 SNHLY and CDR2 FYNNEI come from the germline V gene. CDR3 in amino acids: CASQLVGGSEQYV. The DNA of the CDR3 is TGTGCCAGCCAGTTGGTGGGAGGGAGCGAGCAGTACGTC.

J is TRBJ1-1 and V is TRBV29-1, with D maybe TRBD1 (5 bases). CDR3 length: 13 residues. Per germline, CDR1 SQVTM and CDR2 ANQGSEA. With 7 bases removed from V and 0 bases from J, the gap between germline ends came to 12 bases. The CDR3 here is CSALDRLNTEAFF. CDR3 bases: TGCAGCGCGCTCGACAGATTGAACACTGAAGCTTTCTTT.

This chain uses TRBV6-5 with TRBJ2-5, with D perhaps matching TRBD2 (5 bases). This CDR3 is built from 14 residues. V shed 0 bases and J shed 5 bases, with 10 bases lying between them. Germline V lookup: CDR1 MNHEY, CDR2 SVGAGI. CDR3 in DNA: TGTGCCAGCAGTTACTCCCGGGGTGAGGAGACCCAGTACTTC. Amino acid sequence: CASSYSRGEETQYF.

The V call is TRBV29-1, the J call TRBJ2-3; D perhaps matches TRBD1 (6 bases). The CDR3 contains 16 residues. V shed 0 bases and J shed 0 bases, with 13 bases lying between them. Germline V gives CDR1 SQVTM, CDR2 ANQGSEA. CDR3 nucleotide sequence: TGCAGCGTTGAAGATGAGGCAGGGGTTAGCACAGATACGCAGTATTTT. Its translation is CSVEDEAGVSTDTQYF.

The chain joins TRBV18 to TRBJ2-3; D perhaps matches TRBD1 (5 bases). The V gene lost 4 bases and the J gene lost 7 bases, with 18 bases spanning the gap. The CDR3 has 15 residues. Germline assignment: CDR1 KGHSH and CDR2 LQKENI. The CDR3 loop reads CASSLQGPGSNTQYF. The CDR3 DNA reads TGTGCCAGCTCACTGCAGGGCCCAGGGTCGAATACGCAGTATTTT.

The chain combines TRBV19 with TRBJ2-2; 9 positions match TRBD2. Germline V gene data show CDR1 as LNHDA and CDR2 as SQIVND (reference sequence). The CDR3 totals 15 residues. With 6 bases clipped from V and 1 base from J, the junction kept 3 bases outside the gene matches. CDR3 coding DNA: TGTGCCAGTAGAAATAGCGGGGGGAACACCGGGGAGCTGTTTTTT. This sequence encodes CASRNSGGNTGELFF.

The chain carries TRBV13 and TRBJ2-1; the match to TRBD2 covers 8 bases. CDR1 is PRHDT and CDR2 is FYEKMQ in the germline V gene (reference sequence). The CDR3 runs 14 residues. The V gene end was trimmed by 7 bases and the J gene end by 2 bases; junction bases not matched to a gene: 4. In DNA form, the CDR3 reads TGTGCCAGCACCCCAGCGGGAGCCTACAATGAGCAGTTCTTC. Protein sequence: CASTPAGAYNEQFF.

J is TRBJ2-3 and V is TRBV18; 10 positions match TRBD2. V dropped 6 bases and J dropped 1; count of bases not matched to a gene: 4. CDR1 KGHSH and CDR2 LQKENI come from the germline V gene. CDR3 length equals 15 residues. As DNA, the CDR3 is TGTGCCAGCTCCCTCGGACTAGCGGGCACAGATACGCAGTATTTT. The encoded protein is CASSLGLAGTDTQYF.

V and J are TRBV15 and TRBJ1-6; 10 bases agree with TRBD1. The V gene's germline CDR1 is LNHNV and CDR2 YYDKDF (reference sequence). The J segment lost 9 bases and the V segment lost 0 bases, leaving 2 bases of the junction unmatched. This CDR3 has 15 residues. CDR3 in amino acids: CATSREGTGVSPLHF. The CDR3 region has the DNA TGTGCCACCAGCAGAGAGGGGACAGGGGTTTCACCCCTCCACTTT.

The gene calls are TRBV6-5 and TRBJ1-2; 8 bases align to TRBD1. Germline-derived CDR1 and CDR2 are MNHEY and SVGAGI. CDR3 size: 14 residues. After removal of 5 bases from V and 4 bases from J, the junction contained 6 bases not matched to a gene. CDR3 residues: CASSLGTGPYGYTF. In DNA, the CDR3 is TGTGCCAGCAGTCTGGGGACAGGTCCCTATGGCTACACCTTC.

This chain uses TRBV4-1 with TRBJ1-6; unclear D gene. Deletions cut 0 bases from V and 0 bases from J, with 6 bases between. The CDR3 is 16 amino acids. CDR1 is MGHRA and CDR2 is YSYEKL in the germline V gene. CDR3 loop: CASSQDSRSYNSPLHF. The CDR3 DNA reads as TGCGCCAGCAGCCAAGATAGCCGCTCCTATAATTCACCCCTCCACTTT.

The CDR3 nucleotides read TGCAGCGTTGAAGAAGCCGCGAGGGAGGAGCAGTTCTTC. Its translation is CSVEEAAREEQFF. The chain employs TRBV29-1 and TRBJ2-1; tentatively, D is TRBD2 (5 bases). This CDR3 spans 13 amino acids. Trimming shortened V by 0 bases and J by 10 bases, and 13 bases separated the two germline ends. Germline V CDR1 and CDR2: SQVTM, ANQGSEA.

This clone was detected only a few times. The gene calls are TRBV5-5 and TRBJ1-1; D might be TRBD1 (5 bases). Germline V gene data show CDR1 as SGHKS and CDR2 as YYEKEE (reference sequence). CDR3 size: 16 residues. V lost 0 bases to trimming and J lost 1 base, with 13 bases between them. The CDR3 protein is CASSLVSSQGNTEAFF. The CDR3 DNA sequence: TGTGCCAGCAGCTTGGTCTCCAGCCAGGGGAACACTGAAGCTTTCTTT.

This clone was counted a few times. V usage is TRBV6-6 and J usage is TRBJ2-5; D may be TRBD2 (5 bases). Germline V gene data show CDR1 as MNHNY and CDR2 as SVGAGI (reference sequence). CDR3 length equals 15 residues. The V and J ends lost 0 bases and 2 bases respectively, with 10 bases between them. Written as DNA, the CDR3 is TGTGCCAGCAGTTACTCGAGGGCAACACAAGAGACCCAGTACTTC. It translates to CASSYSRATQETQYF.

This clone was counted once. V and J are TRBV25-1 and TRBJ2-2, with TRBD2 matching over 9 bases. With V trimmed by 3 bases and J by 3 bases, 11 bases remained unmatched. The germline V gene has CDR1 MGHDK and CDR2 SYGVNS. The CDR3 is made up of 18 amino acids. CDR3 residues: CASSDSELAGDDTGELFF. CDR3 coding DNA: TGTGCCAGCAGTGACTCGGAGTTAGCGGGAGATGACACCGGGGAGCTGTTTTTT.

This clone appeared a single time. The CDR3 reads CASRATGTGANVLTF. CDR3 DNA sequence: TGTGCCAGCAGAGCGACCGGTACTGGGGCCAACGTCCTGACTTTC. The V call is TRBV6-5, the J call TRBJ2-6; D remains unclear. There are 15 residues in the CDR3. Trimming left V 6 bases short and J 2 bases short, with 11 bases between. Germline values: CDR1 MNHEY, CDR2 SVGAGI.

The rearrangement joins TRBV7-2 to TRBJ1-2; TRBD1 matches at 11 bases. J lost 8 bases, V lost 6 bases, and 2 bases had no gene match. The CDR3 loop spans 12 amino acids. Germline CDR1 reads SGHTA; CDR2 reads FQGNSA. CDR3 coding DNA: TGTGCCAGCAGAGGACAGGGGGCAGGCTACACCTTC. It translates to CASRGQGAGYTF. Variable domain in full (rest from reference TRBV7-2 and TRBJ1-2): GAGVSQSPSNKVTEKGKDVELRCDPISGHTALYWYRQSLGQGLEFLIYFQGNSAPDKSGLPSDRFSAERTGGSVSTLTIQRTQQEDSAVYLCASRGQGAGYTFGSGTRLTVV.

J is TRBJ1-1 and V is TRBV30, with D possibly being TRBD1 (5 bases). The V end lost 3 bases, the J end lost 6 bases, and 20 bases lay between the germline ends. This CDR3 contains 15 residues. The germline V gene encodes CDR1 GTSNPN and CDR2 SVGIG (reference sequence). CDR3 in DNA: TGTGCCTGGAGCGCTATAGGGGTCGCTCACTCTGAAGCTTTCTTT. Translating it yields CAWSAIGVAHSEAFF.

The J gene is TRBJ2-7, the V gene TRBV2; D is undetermined. Trimming stripped 5 bases from V and 4 bases from J, with 9 bases between. The CDR3 totals 12 residues. Germline CDR1 SNHLY, CDR2 FYNNEI. CDR3 sequence: CASSPSAYEQYV. DNA of the CDR3: TGTGCCAGCAGTCCAAGCGCGTACGAGCAGTACGTC.

The chain is built from TRBV6-5 and TRBJ2-4; a possible D gene is TRBD1 (6 bases). This CDR3 contains 15 residues. Trimming pared 0 bases from V and 6 bases from J, leaving 12 bases between. Germline V gives CDR1 MNHEY, CDR2 SVGAGI. This CDR3 reads CASSYSGTTRNIQYF. DNA for the CDR3: TGTGCCAGCAGTTACTCCGGGACAACTCGAAACATTCAGTACTTC.

This chain connects TRBV11-2 to TRBJ2-7, with a possible D match to TRBD1 (5 bases). The V end lost 2 bases, the J end lost 0 bases, and 8 bases lay between the germline ends. The CDR3 consists of 14 residues. Germline CDR1 reads SGHAT; CDR2 reads FQNNGV. In DNA, the CDR3 is TGTGCCAGCAGCTTACACGACAGCTCCTACGAGCAGTACGTC. Translating gives CASSLHDSSYEQYV.

The chain employs TRBV15 and TRBJ1-4; 8 bases align to TRBD1. V lost 3 bases and J lost 4; bases outside the gene matches: 1. Germline lookup yields CDR1 LNHNV and CDR2 YYDKDF (reference sequence). The CDR3 has 14 amino acids. CDR3 region: CATSSDRGNEKLFF. In DNA form, the CDR3 reads TGTGCCACCAGCAGTGACAGGGGTAATGAAAAACTGTTTTTT.

A few counts support this clone. The rearrangement links TRBV7-8 to TRBJ2-1, with 9 bases identical to TRBD2. The CDR3 is 17 amino acids. Germline values: CDR1 SGHVS, CDR2 FQNEAQ. Trimming at V came to 4 bases and at J to 3 bases, leaving 10 bases not matched to a gene. The CDR3 DNA reads TGTGCCAGCAGCTCCGAACTAGCGGGCGGCGACTACAATGAGCAGTTCTTC. Amino acids: CASSSELAGGDYNEQFF.

This rearrangement joins TRBV11-2 to TRBJ2-1, with 7 bases matching TRBD2. Germline CDR1 and CDR2: SGHAT and FQNNGV. V dropped 1 base and J dropped 4; count of bases not matched to a gene: 7. The CDR3 is made up of 16 amino acids. The CDR3 sequence: CASSLGGLVTYNEQFF. In DNA, the CDR3 is TGTGCCAGCAGCTTAGGCGGACTAGTAACATACAATGAGCAGTTCTTC.

V and J are TRBV21-1 and TRBJ1-2; the listed D gene, TRBD1, was not tested against the DNA. TRBV21-1 is annotated as a pseudogene. The CDR3 runs 18 residues. CDR3: CASSNSTTRDRGLYGYTF. The CDR3 nucleotides are TGTGCCAGCAGCAATTCGACCACCCGGGACAGGGGTCTCTATGGCTACACCTTC.

The rearrangement uses TRBV7-9 and TRBJ1-1; D is uncertain. V was cut by 7 bases and J by 8 bases, with 11 bases left in between. CDR1 and CDR2 from the germline V gene are SEHNR and FQNEAQ (reference sequence). The CDR3 runs 11 residues. The CDR3 reads CASTDSTEAFF. DNA of the CDR3: TGTGCCAGCACCGACTCAACCGAAGCTTTCTTT.